This T cell receptor (beta chain) was obtained from a study of identical twins. General observations from the study: Conclusions leaned on cross-sectional statistical analysis and did not track the same donors over time.

Details on this clonotype: The antigen is not known.

TCRdb reprocessed the 5' RACE reads via MiXCR and lists one record per CDR3 protein. The sample has around 530,000 distinct CDR3 sequences, roughly 15% seen once. The CDR3 consists of 16 residues. These data were also reused for a study on yellow fever vaccine responses in identical twins.

J is TRBJ2-7 and V is TRBV21-1; the D segment call TRBD1 is taken from the table without a DNA check. TRBV21-1 is labeled a pseudogene. Input material: CD4+ T cells sorted from blood. The sequence derives from a woman aged 18-29 years in good health. The CDR3 reads CASSKEYRGIFGEQYV. The CDR3 DNA sequence: TGTGCCAGCAGCAAAGAGTACAGGGGAATTTTTGGCGAGCAGTACGTC.